The 17 T cell receptor beta chains reported below all come from one sample, sequenced in a study of blood T cells in healthy people across ages (dated by TCRdb to between 2015 and 2017). Library creation used 5' RACE. The reads were generated on an Illumina HiSeq 2500. The second PCR ran for about 7 to 11 cycles and used a J-beta primer mix along with a sample-barcoded 5' primer. TCRdb trimmed the raw reads at Q25, called clones with MiXCR and kept productive beta chains. When rows share a CDR3 protein, they turn into one entry using the most common DNA and genes. For this sample there are 750,000 to 1,000,000 distinct CDR3 sequences; about 28% appear just once. Of the sample, 10% is held by the ten largest clones. These data are also associated with another study on T cells of mothers and their children.

The specimen was blood. These receptors all come from a woman aged 40 to 50 in good health.

This clonotype was detected only a few times. Germline and junction disagree at one end, which may indicate a read error. The chain is built from TRBV25-1 and TRBJ2-6; a weak D match, TRBD1 (5 bases). The CDR3 spans 17 residues. In germline, CDR1 is MGHDK, CDR2 SYGVNS. For the CDR3, the DNA is TGTGCCAGCAGTGAATATCCAGGTGGCTCTGGGGCCAACGTCCGGACTTTC. This gives the protein CASSEYPGGSGANVRTF. The variable domain in full, completed from reference TRBV25-1 and TRBJ2-6, reads EADIYQTPRYLVIGTGKKITLECSQTMGHDKMYWYQQDPGMELHLIHYSYGVNSTEKGDLSSESTVSRIRTEHFPLTLESARPSHTSQYLCASSEYPGGSGANVRTFGAGSRLTVL.

The chain couples TRBV6-5 to TRBJ1-5, with TRBD1 as a possible D gene (6 bases). Germline loops: CDR1 MNHEY, CDR2 SVGAGI. Deletions cut 8 bases from V and 1 base from J, with 18 bases between. The CDR3 totals 16 residues. The CDR3 spells CASRQGLGGSNQPQHF. Written as DNA, the CDR3 is TGTGCCAGCCGGCAGGGGCTGGGTGGGAGCAATCAGCCCCAGCATTTT.

Turning to this clonotype: Germline is not matched at one junction end, which may reflect a read error. The chain has TRBV5-1 and TRBJ2-1; 11 nucleotides agree with TRBD2. The CDR3 sequence is 16 residues long. Germline assignment: CDR1 SGHRS and CDR2 YFSETQ. Written as DNA, the CDR3 is TGCGCCAGCAGCTTGGTGGATAGCGGGGGGGCCTGGGAGCGGTTCTTC. As protein: CASSLVDSGGAWERFF.

Comment on this clonotype: One base away lies a much larger clone, so this may be a sequencing read error. The chain has TRBV29-1 and TRBJ1-2; 10 nucleotides agree with TRBD1. The CDR3 totals 14 residues. The germline gives CDR1 SQVTM, CDR2 ANQGSEA. Here the CDR3 reads CGVGGTGAQHGYTF. CDR3 DNA: TGCGGCGTCGGCGGGACAGGGGCCCAACATGGCTACACCTTC.

The chain joins TRBV5-6 to TRBJ2-1; D perhaps matches TRBD1 (5 bases). This CDR3 has 15 residues. Germline V gene lookup returns CDR1 SGHDT and CDR2 YYEEEE. V was shortened by 1 base and J by 2 bases, with 10 bases between the two germline ends. Here the CDR3 DNA reads TGTGCCAGCAGCTTGTCAGGGATGACCTACAATGAGCAGTTCTTC. It is translated as CASSLSGMTYNEQFF.

With respect to this clonotype: At one end the junction does not follow the germline gene, possibly because of a read error. This rearrangement joins TRBV15 to TRBJ1-2; TRBD1 is a possible D gene (5 bases). This CDR3 comprises 18 residues. Germline loops: CDR1 LNHNV, CDR2 YYDKDF (reference sequence). CDR3 residues: CATNRDEGTDIFNYGYTF. The CDR3 region has the DNA TGTGCCACCAACAGAGATGAGGGAACGGACATTTTTAACTATGGCTACACCTTC.

This chain links TRBV12-3 or TRBV12-4 with TRBJ2-1; D tentatively fits TRBD1 or TRBD2 (6 bases each). The V end was cut by 7 bases, the J end by 0 bases, with 16 bases between. The CDR3 sequence is 16 residues long. The CDR3 region has the DNA TGTGCCAGCATCAACCCTAGGGGGGACTCCTACAATGAGCAGTTCTTC. Amino acids: CASINPRGDSYNEQFF.

This clonotype occurred many times. DNA for the CDR3: TGCGCCAGCAGCACCCGGCGGGAGACCCAGTACTTC. Its translation: CASSTRRETQYF. V is TRBV5-1 and J is TRBJ2-5; D is uncertain. The V gene lost 4 bases and the J gene lost 5 bases, with 9 bases spanning the gap. There are 12 residues in the CDR3. Germline V lookup: CDR1 SGHRS, CDR2 YFSETQ.

This clonotype has ten or more counts. The gene calls are TRBV20-1 and TRBJ2-1; D unresolved. The CDR3 has 13 residues. Per germline, CDR1 DFQATT and CDR2 SNEGSKA (reference sequence). V was pared by 0 bases and J by 5 bases, with 8 bases between. CDR3 sequence: CSARDWVHNEQFF. The CDR3 bases are TGCAGTGCTAGAGATTGGGTCCACAATGAGCAGTTCTTC.

This clonotype was seen only a few times. An end of the junction differs from the germline gene, which may be a read error. The V call is TRBV5-1, the J call TRBJ1-2; D is unclear. The germline CDR1 and CDR2 sequences are SGHRS and YFSETQ. The CDR3 runs 13 residues. The CDR3 loop reads CASSGRRLYDYTF. The CDR3 coding sequence is TGCGCCAGCAGCGGTCGAAGGCTCTATGACTACACCTTC.

This clonotype was detected many times. The chain carries TRBV7-2 and TRBJ1-5; no firm D call. Trimming took 4 bases from V and 1 from J, leaving 8 bases between them. The CDR3 loop spans 14 amino acids. In germline, CDR1 is SGHTA, CDR2 FQGNSA. The CDR3: CASSSGSSNQPQHF. CDR3 DNA sequence: TGTGCCAGCAGCTCGGGGTCGAGCAATCAGCCCCAGCATTTT.

The V and J genes are TRBV12-3 or TRBV12-4 and TRBJ2-3; 7 bases are a match to TRBD1. CDR3 length: 13 residues. The junction had 4 bases not matched to a gene; V was cut back by 5 bases and J by 5 bases. The CDR3 reads CASSAGTEDTQYF. CDR3 sequence (DNA): TGTGCCAGCAGTGCAGGGACAGAAGATACGCAGTATTTT.

There are a few counts of this clonotype. The chain combines TRBV12-3 or TRBV12-4 with TRBJ1-1, with 7 positions matching TRBD1. The CDR3 consists of 18 residues. With V trimmed by 7 bases and J by 5 bases, 22 bases remained unmatched. In nucleotides, the CDR3 is TGTGCCAGCACCTTAATGCGGGGGCGAGGGGGCGGTCGGACTGAAGCTTTCTTT. Protein: CASTLMRGRGGGRTEAFF.

Comments on this clonotype: This clone may be a read error of a much larger clone one base away. The V and J genes are TRBV5-1 and TRBJ2-6; TRBD1 might be the D (6 bases). The CDR3 runs 16 residues. Germline values: CDR1 SGHRS, CDR2 YFSETQ. CDR3 DNA sequence: TGCGCCAGCAGCCTAGGGACATCCTCTGGGGCCAACGTCCGGACTTTC. Translating it yields CASSLGTSSGANVRTF.

This clonotype appeared a few times. The rearrangement links TRBV28 to TRBJ1-1; 8 positions match TRBD1. Germline V lookup: CDR1 MDHEN, CDR2 SYDVKM. Unmatched junction bases numbered 18, after V lost 5 bases and J lost 4 bases. The CDR3 consists of 18 residues. The DNA of the CDR3 is TGTGCCAGCAGTCTAACTACCCGACAGGGGCTAAGGAGCACTGAAGCTTTCTTT. Protein product: CASSLTTRQGLRSTEAFF.

In its sample, this clonotype was seen a few times. V usage is TRBV7-9 and J usage is TRBJ1-2; D not certain. The V end lost 1 base, the J end lost 6 bases, and 9 bases lay between the germline ends. CDR1 and CDR2 (germline): SEHNR, FQNEAQ (reference sequence). CDR3 length: 13 amino acids. The CDR3 here is CASSLENGNGYTF. The CDR3 nucleotides are TGTGCCAGCAGCTTAGAAAACGGAAATGGCTACACCTTC.

As to this clonotype: Compared with germline, one end of the junction differs, possibly owing to a read error. V usage is TRBV28 and J usage is TRBJ2-1; 7 nucleotides line up with TRBD2. The CDR3 spans 16 residues. Germline CDR1 reads MDHEN; CDR2 reads SYDVKM. CDR3 coding DNA: TGTGCCGGCAGTTTGGGAGGGGAGGGAAAATACAATGAGCAGTTCTTC. Protein sequence: CAGSLGGEGKYNEQFF. Using reference TRBV28 and TRBJ2-1 for the parts outside the CDR3, the full variable domain is DVKVTQSSRYLVKRTGEKVFLECVQDMDHENMFWYRQDPGLGLRLIYFSYDVKMKEKGDIPEGYSVSREKKERFSLILESASTNQTSMYLCAGSLGGEGKYNEQFFGPGTRLTVL.